This TCR beta chain was captured in a study of blood T cell repertoires in COVID-19. For the study at large: Spain, Italy and the United States supplied samples that represented acute and convalescent COVID-19. T cells, B-cell-depleted T cells, or PBMCs provided the cDNA or gDNA that served as material.

In the original processing: Reference gene primer amplification yielded estimated nucleated cell counts. Clones were sequenced by immunoSEQ multiplex PCR, and TCRdb holds only the in-frame ones, with some missing. From that table come the V and J calls and clone size; the DNA was used to work out D and trimming. This table holds fewer than 200,000 clones, roughly 78% found once. This CDR3 comprises 13 residues. V lost 4 bases to trimming and J lost 8 bases, with 12 bases between them. CDR1 and CDR2 from the germline V gene are GTSNPN and SVGIG (reference sequence). The rearrangement uses TRBV30 and TRBJ1-6; TRBD1 is a possible D gene (5 bases). The material sequenced was peripheral blood. This clonotype was obtained from a man between 70 and 80 years old with active or convalescent COVID-19. The CDR3 sequence: CAWTTGVDSPLHF. CDR3 bases: TGTGCCTGGACCACAGGAGTCGATTCACCCCTCCACTTT. The full variable domain, with the rest looked up from reference TRBV30 and TRBJ1-6, is SQTIHQWPATLVQPVGSPLSLECTVEGTSNPNLYWYRQAAGRGLQLLFYSVGIGQISSEVPQNLSASRPQDRQFILSSKKLLLSDSGFYLCAWTTGVDSPLHFGNGTRLTVT.